The 28 T cell receptor beta chains below were found in one sample sequenced in a study of T cells in Graves' hyperthyroidism and ophthalmopathy (dated by TCRdb to the late 2010s). Library preparation used multiplex PCR. Sequencing took place on an Illumina HiSeq 2000. The TCR beta CDR3 regions were amplified from the RNA transcripts. A first-round RT-PCR of the TCR CDR3 used the HTBI primer set with the Qiagen OneStep RT-PCR kit. TCRdb's own reprocessing of the public reads used fastp at Q25 and MiXCR and kept productive beta chains. Rows with one shared CDR3 protein collapse into an entry with the most common genes and DNA. This sample gives 750,000 to 950,000 distinct CDR3 sequences in total; 38% of them show up just once. 8.9% of the sample goes to the ten largest clones. Sequenced input: blood. These receptors were obtained from a man between 18 and 29 years old with Graves' hyperthyroidism.

Ten or more counts support this clonotype. This chain joins TRBV29-1 and TRBJ1-1, with unresolved D. This CDR3 region has 13 residues. Germline lookup yields CDR1 SQVTM and CDR2 ANQGSEA. V was clipped by 3 bases and J by 4 bases, with 12 bases between them. CDR3 coding DNA: TGCAGCGTTGAGGCCCAGGCGAGCACTGAAGCTTTCTTT. This codes for CSVEAQASTEAFF.

In its sample, this clonotype was seen many times. The DNA of the CDR3 is TGCGCCAGTCTGACAGGGGATCAGGATTCACCCCTCCACTTT. Protein: CASLTGDQDSPLHF. The V call is TRBV10-2, the J call TRBJ1-6; TRBD1 agrees at 8 bases. Germline CDR1 is WSHSY and CDR2 is SAAADI. V lost 9 bases and J lost 8; bases outside the gene matches: 9. The CDR3 is made up of 14 amino acids.

The chain employs TRBV5-8 and TRBJ2-1, with no clear D. Trimming left V 1 base short and J 14 bases short, with 4 bases between. The CDR3 has 9 amino acids. CDR1 SGHTS and CDR2 YDEGEE come from the germline V gene. CDR3 sequence (DNA): TGTGCCAGCAGCTTGAGGAAGTTCTTC. Encoded protein: CASSLRKFF.

This clonotype was detected a few times. The J gene is TRBJ2-7, the V gene TRBV2; D gene uncertain. The CDR3 totals 13 residues. Trimming removed 4 bases from V and 6 bases from J, with 13 bases in between. Germline V gene data show CDR1 as SNHLY and CDR2 as FYNNEI. This CDR3 is CASSAELNSEQYF. The CDR3 DNA is TGTGCCAGCAGTGCGGAACTGAACAGCGAGCAGTACTTC.

This chain joins TRBV10-2 and TRBJ1-1; D is ambiguous. This CDR3 spans 13 amino acids. Germline values: CDR1 WSHSY, CDR2 SAAADI. Trimming pared 4 bases from V and 12 bases from J, leaving 18 bases between. In DNA form, the CDR3 reads TGCGCCAGCAGTGTGCAGGACGGCGCGATAACTTTCTTT. The encoded protein is CASSVQDGAITFF.

The sample holds a few counts of this clonotype. The V and J genes are TRBV12-3 or TRBV12-4 and TRBJ1-1; perhaps TRBD1 as D (6 bases). The CDR3 spans 13 residues. Trimming shortened V by 4 bases and J by 4 bases, and 10 bases separated the two germline ends. CDR3 protein: CASSWDKGTEAFF. The CDR3 coding sequence is TGTGCCAGCAGTTGGGACAAGGGCACTGAAGCTTTCTTT.

The V call is TRBV6-6, the J call TRBJ1-3; no firm D call. The CDR3 loop spans 10 amino acids. CDR1 is MNHNY, CDR2 SVGAGI, per germline (reference sequence). V was trimmed by 5 bases and J by 9 bases, leaving 5 bases between them. Here the CDR3 DNA reads TGTGCCAGCAGTGACGGCACCATATATTTT. This codes for CASSDGTIYF.

Worth noting for this clonotype: This may be a read error: a much more frequent sequence differs by one nucleotide. This chain links TRBV10-2 with TRBJ1-1, with no clear D. The length of the CDR3 is 12 residues. CDR1 and CDR2 from the germline V gene are WSHSY and SAAADI. The germline V and J ends were trimmed by 4 bases and 10 bases, with 13 bases remaining between them. The CDR3 DNA reads as TGCGCCAGCAGTGGTGTCTCAGATGGAGCTTTCTTT. Translating it yields CASSGVSDGAFF.

The chain couples TRBV25-1 to TRBJ2-2; possible D gene TRBD2, 6 bases. This CDR3 has 16 amino acids. The germline V gene has CDR1 MGHDK and CDR2 SYGVNS. Trimming stripped 1 base from V and 6 bases from J, with 15 bases between. Here the CDR3 reads CASSESGGKVAGELFF. The DNA of the CDR3 is TGTGCCAGCAGTGAATCCGGAGGGAAGGTAGCCGGGGAGCTGTTTTTT.

V gene TRBV9 combines with J gene TRBJ2-7; D unclear. The CDR3 is 15 amino acids. Germline V CDR1 and CDR2: SGDLS, YYNGEE. V lost 4 bases, J lost 0 bases, and 14 bases lay in between. The CDR3 DNA sequence: TGTGCCAGCAGCCGATACCGGGCCAGCTCCTACGAGCAGTACTTC. Translation: CASSRYRASSYEQYF.

DNA of the CDR3: TGTGCCAGCAGCCCACCATTAGCGGGTACTTGGACCCAGTACTTC. Protein sequence: CASSPPLAGTWTQYF. The chain recombines TRBV12-3 or TRBV12-4 with TRBJ2-5; TRBD2 aligns across 7 bases. The CDR3 spans 15 residues. V was pared by 6 bases and J by 7 bases, with 14 bases of the junction left unmatched.

This clonotype has a count of ten or more. The rearrangement links TRBV12-3 or TRBV12-4 to TRBJ1-2; D is unclear. The V and J ends lost 6 bases and 7 bases respectively, with 12 bases between them. The CDR3 sequence is 12 residues long. CDR3: CASSPARGGYTF. For the CDR3, the DNA is TGTGCCAGCAGCCCCGCTCGTGGTGGCTACACCTTC.

Regarding this clonotype: This sequence may be a read error, since a much larger clone differs from it by one base. The chain combines TRBV10-3 with TRBJ1-1; 7 bases are shared with TRBD1. The V gene's germline CDR1 is ENHRY and CDR2 SYGVKD. V was clipped by 6 bases and J by 2 bases; unmatched bases: 9. The CDR3 consists of 15 residues. In DNA form, the CDR3 reads TGTGCCATCAGCTTATACGGGACAGTCAACACTGAAGCTTTCTTT. This codes for CAISLYGTVNTEAFF.

In regard to this clonotype: A read error is possible here, since a much larger clone lies one base away. The gene calls are TRBV7-9 and TRBJ1-4; possible D gene TRBD1, 5 bases. The V and J ends lost 7 bases and 10 bases respectively, with 19 bases between them. The CDR3 contains 14 residues. Germline V lookup: CDR1 SEHNR, CDR2 FQNEAQ (reference sequence). The CDR3 DNA reads as TGTGCCAGCAACCTATGGACATTAGACAGAAAACTGTTTTTT. Translated, it gives CASNLWTLDRKLFF.

This clonotype was observed a single time. A clone one base away is much larger, so this may be a read error. The V call is TRBV19, the J call TRBJ1-4; D perhaps matches TRBD1 (6 bases). In germline, CDR1 is LNHDA, CDR2 SQIVND (reference sequence). This CDR3 has 15 residues. CDR3 loop: CATSILGARSEKLFF. The DNA for the CDR3 is TGTGCCACTAGTATCCTGGGGGCGCGGAGTGAAAAACTGTTTTTT.

The J gene is TRBJ1-1, the V gene TRBV20-1, with 7 bases matching TRBD1. The junction had 17 bases not matched to a gene; V was cut back by 6 bases and J by 4 bases. Per germline, CDR1 DFQATT and CDR2 SNEGSKA (reference sequence). The CDR3 is 16 amino acids. The CDR3 DNA reads TGCAGTGCCGGAGGGGGCAGGGTAGGGTTGGGCACTGAAGCTTTCTTT. Encoded protein: CSAGGGRVGLGTEAFF.

The chain combines TRBV4-1 with TRBJ1-1; D unclear. Per germline, CDR1 MGHRA and CDR2 YSYEKL. V was cut by 4 bases and J by 4 bases, with 10 bases left in between. CDR3 size: 13 residues. Here the CDR3 reads CASSRASGTEAFF. CDR3 in DNA: TGCGCCAGCAGCCGGGCCTCGGGCACTGAAGCTTTCTTT.

This clonotype was counted at least ten times. The chain combines TRBV9 with TRBJ2-7, with D unclear. This CDR3 comprises 14 residues. V shed 0 bases and J shed 3 bases, with 10 bases lying between them. Germline CDR1 is SGDLS and CDR2 is YYNGEE. This CDR3 is CASSVGWADYEQYF. For the CDR3, the DNA is TGTGCCAGCAGCGTAGGATGGGCGGACTACGAGCAGTACTTC.

The J gene is TRBJ2-7, the V gene TRBV7-2; D may be TRBD1 (5 bases). The CDR3 has 15 residues. Trimming took 3 bases from V and 0 from J, leaving 12 bases between them. Germline lookup yields CDR1 SGHTA and CDR2 FQGNSA. The CDR3 loop is CASSLRQGSSYEQYF. CDR3 DNA sequence: TGTGCCAGCAGCTTGAGGCAGGGTAGCTCCTACGAGCAGTACTTC.

In its sample, this clonotype was seen many times. The J gene is TRBJ2-2, the V gene TRBV15; 7 positions match TRBD2. The ends lost 3 bases at V and 1 base at J; junction bases unmatched: 2. There are 15 residues in the CDR3. Germline V gene lookup returns CDR1 LNHNV and CDR2 YYDKDF (reference sequence). CDR3 amino acids: CATSSGGRNTGELFF. The CDR3 DNA sequence: TGTGCCACCAGCAGCGGCGGGAGGAACACCGGGGAGCTGTTTTTT.

This clonotype was seen a few times. CDR3 in DNA: TGTGCCAGCAGCCACGGGGGTACTGGAAACACCATATATTTT. This gives the protein CASSHGGTGNTIYF. The chain recombines TRBV7-2 with TRBJ1-3; possible D gene TRBD1, 5 bases. The germline gives CDR1 SGHTA, CDR2 FQGNSA. CDR3 length: 14 residues. Trimming removed 5 bases from V and 2 bases from J, with 10 bases in between.

This rearrangement joins TRBV29-1 to TRBJ1-2; D ambiguous. From germline, CDR1 is SQVTM and CDR2 ANQGSEA. CDR3 size: 10 residues. The V gene lost 8 bases and the J gene lost 0 bases, with 4 bases spanning the gap. The CDR3 protein is CSWTNYGYTF. In nucleotides, the CDR3 is TGCAGCTGGACTAACTATGGCTACACCTTC.

V and J are TRBV15 and TRBJ1-6; a possible D gene is TRBD1 (6 bases). Trimming took 3 bases from V and 11 from J, leaving 14 bases between them. Germline values: CDR1 LNHNV, CDR2 YYDKDF (reference sequence). The CDR3 has 14 residues. The DNA of the CDR3 is TGTGCCACCAGCAGTGCCCCAGGGGACCCACCCCTCCACTTT. Protein: CATSSAPGDPPLHF.

The chain joins TRBV7-9 to TRBJ2-2, with 9 bases aligning to TRBD1. J gave up 6 bases and V 7 bases, and 18 bases lay outside the gene matches. The CDR3 totals 18 residues. Germline CDR1 and CDR2: SEHNR and FQNEAQ (reference sequence). The CDR3 nucleotides are TGTGCCAGCAACCAAGCCAGGGAGGGACAGGGCATGTCCGGGGAGCTGTTTTTT. It encodes CASNQAREGQGMSGELFF.

The chain uses TRBV7-2 and TRBJ2-7; D is perhaps TRBD2 (7 bases). The CDR3 loop spans 16 amino acids. The V and J ends lost 4 bases and 4 bases respectively, with 20 bases between them. Germline V lookup: CDR1 SGHTA, CDR2 FQGNSA. CDR3 amino acids: CASSSRDGGRRYEQYF. As DNA, the CDR3 is TGTGCCAGCAGCTCTCGTGACGGGGGGCGCCGGTACGAGCAGTACTTC.

This clonotype appeared many times. The chain is built from TRBV10-2 and TRBJ1-1, with a weak D call TRBD1 (5 bases). The CDR3 runs to 14 residues. Trimming removed 6 bases from V and 0 bases from J, with 11 bases in between. Germline CDR1 reads WSHSY; CDR2 reads SAAADI. The CDR3 DNA reads as TGCGCCAGCAGACCGACAGACGTGAACACTGAAGCTTTCTTT. Translating it yields CASRPTDVNTEAFF.

This clonotype was observed a single time. The CDR3 does not end in the conserved phenylalanine or tryptophan, so this is likely a read error. The DNA is left out, because the CDR3 cannot be placed on it with certainty; the CDR3 is given as TCRdb lists it. The V and J genes are TRBV9 and TRBJ2-6. CDR1 is SGDLS, CDR2 YYNGEE, per germline. The CDR3 comprises 8 residues, both ends counted. The CDR3 spells CASSVGTS.

This clonotype was seen at least ten times. CDR3 nucleotide sequence: TGTGCCAGCAGCCCGACAGGGAGAGATAATGAAAAACTGTTTTTT. It translates to CASSPTGRDNEKLFF. The chain uses TRBV7-9 and TRBJ1-4, with 7 bases aligning to TRBD1. The V segment lost 5 bases and the J segment 4 bases; nucleotides outside the gene matches: 7. The CDR3 covers 15 residues. From germline, CDR1 is SEHNR and CDR2 FQNEAQ (reference sequence).